A single sample is the source of the 10 T cell receptor beta chains below, sequenced in a study of cytomegalovirus exposure and HLA in healthy donors. Vbeta (60) and Jbeta (13) primers were used in the PCR. Measured with immunoSEQ multiplex PCR; TCRdb has only the in-frame clones, and not every one. There are some 190,000 clones in the sample; around four fifths occur only once, and approximately 2.1% lies in the top ten. Sequenced input: PBMCs. The receptors were gathered from a young woman in good health and CMV-seronegative.

This chain connects TRBV6-5 to TRBJ1-4; a weak D match, TRBD1 (6 bases). CDR3 length equals 15 residues. Germline V CDR1 and CDR2: MNHEY, SVGAGI. V was pared by 0 bases and J by 4 bases, with 9 bases between. The CDR3 nucleotides are TGTGCCAGCAGTTACTCAGGGGGAAATAATGAAAAACTGTTTTTT. Translating it yields CASSYSGGNNEKLFF.

This rearrangement joins TRBV29-1 to TRBJ1-2; 11 bases agree with TRBD1. Germline trimming cut 5 bases from V and 4 bases from J; bases unmatched to any gene: 6. This CDR3 region has 14 residues. CDR1 and CDR2 (germline): SQVTM, ANQGSEA. The CDR3 protein is CSVHRGQGVYGYTF. The CDR3 nucleotides read TGCAGCGTTCACCGGGGACAGGGGGTCTATGGCTACACCTTC.

This chain links TRBV7-8 with TRBJ2-5; 10 bases line up with TRBD1. CDR3 length equals 13 residues. Germline lookup yields CDR1 SGHVS and CDR2 FQNEAQ. J was trimmed by 5 bases and V by 3 bases; bases with no gene match: 0. The CDR3 region has the DNA TGTGCCAGCAGCTTGGACAGGGGGGAGACCCAGTACTTC. It is translated as CASSLDRGETQYF.

The V call is TRBV5-1, the J call TRBJ2-5; 12 positions agree with TRBD2. Germline lookup yields CDR1 SGHRS and CDR2 YFSETQ. J gave up 5 bases and V 0 bases, and 8 bases lay outside the gene matches. The CDR3 covers 17 residues. CDR3 sequence: CASSLGTSGMSWETQYF. The CDR3 DNA reads TGCGCCAGCAGCTTGGGGACTAGCGGGATGTCTTGGGAGACCCAGTACTTC. Full variable domain (outside the CDR3, taken from reference TRBV5-1 and TRBJ2-5): KAGVTQTPRYLIKTRGQQVTLSCSPISGHRSVSWYQQTPGQGLQFLFEYFSETQRNKGNFPGRFSGRQFSNSRSEMNVSTLELGDSALYLCASSLGTSGMSWETQYFGPGTRLLVL.

The chain combines TRBV6-6 with TRBJ2-5, with 7 bases identical to TRBD2. CDR1 is MNHNY, CDR2 SVGAGI, per germline (reference sequence). After removal of 6 bases from V and 5 bases from J, the junction contained 9 bases not matched to a gene. This CDR3 region has 14 residues. The CDR3 protein is CASSPPGGWETQYF. CDR3 coding DNA: TGTGCCAGCAGCCCACCGGGGGGATGGGAGACCCAGTACTTC.

The V gene is TRBV11-1, the J gene TRBJ1-2; the D is unclear. Germline CDR1 is SGHAT and CDR2 is FQDESV (reference sequence). This CDR3 is built from 14 residues. The V and J ends lost 2 bases and 0 bases respectively, with 7 bases between them. The CDR3 loop reads CASSLLSANYGYTF. The CDR3, as DNA: TGTGCCAGCAGCTTATTATCAGCTAACTATGGCTACACCTTC.

As to this clone: Other DNA sequences in the sample encode the same CDR3. CDR3 in amino acids: CSVGGANTGELFF. The CDR3, as DNA: TGCAGCGTTGGCGGGGCGAACACCGGGGAGCTGTTTTTT. V usage is TRBV29-1 and J usage is TRBJ2-2; D possibly corresponds to TRBD2 (6 bases). The V gene's germline CDR1 is SQVTM and CDR2 ANQGSEA. The CDR3 has 13 residues. Trimming shortened V by 4 bases and J by 0 bases, and 6 bases separated the two germline ends.

The gene calls are TRBV4-1 and TRBJ1-1; possibly TRBD1 for D (6 bases). Germline V CDR1 and CDR2: MGHRA, YSYEKL. The V and J ends lost 6 bases and 0 bases respectively, with 14 bases between them. The CDR3 length is 15 residues. The CDR3 sequence: CASRATGQMNTEAFF. DNA of the CDR3: TGCGCCAGCAGAGCTACGGGACAAATGAACACTGAAGCTTTCTTT.

V usage is TRBV7-2 and J usage is TRBJ1-2; D call uncertain. The CDR3 is 14 amino acids. The germline CDR1 and CDR2 sequences are SGHTA and FQGNSA. Trimming stripped 0 bases from V and 11 bases from J, with 16 bases between. The CDR3 loop is CASSLAGRRVGYTF. The CDR3 DNA reads TGTGCCAGCAGCTTAGCAGGGCGGCGGGTGGGATACACCTTC.

This chain links TRBV2 with TRBJ1-1, with 7 bases lining up with TRBD1. The J segment lost 0 bases and the V segment lost 5 bases, leaving 9 bases of the junction unmatched. Germline V gene sequence: CDR1 SNHLY, CDR2 FYNNEI. The CDR3 is 16 amino acids. CDR3 nucleotides: TGTGCCAGCAGTTCAATTGGAGGGGGCTTGAACACTGAAGCTTTCTTT. Its protein is CASSSIGGGLNTEAFF.